Listed below are T cell receptor beta chains from one sample, sequenced in a study of T cell changes during pregnancy in multiple sclerosis. The repertoire was sequenced with immunoSEQ multiplex PCR; TCRdb's copy has only in-frame clones and lacks some. The sample carries 70,000 to 75,000 clones, 92% recorded once. The sample in question was peripheral blood, obtained before pregnancy. The receptors originated from a female donor with multiple sclerosis, enrolled in a pregnancy study. Each CDR3 is given with its conserved first and last residue. The D gene is left open where the match is weak. Clone size, where shown, is once, few, many, or a class for clones that have expanded.

TRBV27	NA	NA	TRBJ2-7	TGTGCCAGCAGTTCCACGATGGAGCGCTACGAGCAGTACTTC	CASSSTMERYEQYF
TRBV28	NA	NA	TRBJ1-3	TGTGCCAGCAGTATGTTCAGCTCTGGAAACACCATATATTTT	CASSMFSSGNTIYF
TRBV19	NA	TRBD2	TRBJ2-1	TGTGCCAGTAGTGATGCGGGAGAAGCCAATGAGCAGTTCTTC	CASSDAGEANEQFF
TRBV7-6	once	NA	TRBJ2-1	TGTGCCAGCAGCTTATCTCAAATAGCCGACTACAATGAGCAGTTCTTC	CASSLSQIADYNEQFF
TRBV6-6	NA	NA	TRBJ1-5	TGTGCCAGCAGTTACTCGCGGGGGGGCGAAGCTCAGCCCCAGCATTTT	CASSYSRGGEAQPQHF
TRBV6-6	NA	NA	TRBJ1-3	TGTGCCAGCAGTTACTCAATGGCCAGATTTGGAAACACCATATATTTT	CASSYSMARFGNTIYF
TRBV27	NA	NA	TRBJ1-5	TGTGCCAGCAGACAATCCTCTCTTTATCAGCCCCAGCATTTT	CASRQSSLYQPQHF
TRBV5-5	NA	NA	TRBJ2-1	TGTGCCAGCAGCCCCGGTCTGGGGACTCCCTCTTCAGAGCAGTTCTTC	CASSPGLGTPSSEQFF
TRBV6-5	NA	TRBD1	TRBJ1-2	TGTGCCAGCAGGACTCTGGACAGGGGCCATGGCTACACCTTC	CASRTLDRGHGYTF
TRBV6-5	NA	NA	TRBJ2-2	TGTGCCAGCTGTTTATACCGGGAGATTTTCGGCGGGGAGCTGTTTTTT	CASCLYREIFGGELFF
TRBV5-1	NA	NA	TRBJ2-3	TGCGCCAGCAGCCCAGCGGACCTGCCCACAGATACGCAGTATTTT	CASSPADLPTDTQYF
TRBV2	NA	NA	TRBJ2-7	TGTGCCACCCTCCCCGTGCAGGCTATCTCCTACGAGCAGTACTTC	CATLPVQAISYEQYF
TRBV28	NA	NA	TRBJ1-5	TGTGCCAGCAGTCCCCAAAATCAGCCCCAGCATTTT	CASSPQNQPQHF
TRBV19	NA	TRBD1	TRBJ2-1	TGTGCCAGTACCCCTCAGGGGGCCCCTAACAATGAGCAGTTCTTC	CASTPQGAPNNEQFF
TRBV28	few	TRBD1	TRBJ1-4	TGTGCCAGCCGGACAGGGTACGAAAAACTGTTTTTT	CASRTGYEKLFF
TRBV18	NA	TRBD1	TRBJ2-5	TGTGCCAGCTCACTTGGGACAGGGGTAGGAGAAGAGACCCAGTACTTC	CASSLGTGVGEETQYF
TRBV9	NA	TRBD2	TRBJ2-2	TGTGCCAGCAGCCCTAACCCCGGGACTAGCGCCGGGGAGCTGTTTTTT	CASSPNPGTSAGELFF
TRBV14	NA	TRBD2	TRBJ2-2	TGTGCCAGCAGCCAAGACCGACTAGCGGGAGATGGAAGCACCGGGGAGCTGTTTTTT	CASSQDRLAGDGSTGELFF
TRBV7-2	NA	TRBD1	TRBJ2-7	TGTGCCAGCAGCCCAGCCGGGACAGGCAACCCCTACGAGCAGTACTTC	CASSPAGTGNPYEQYF
TRBV19	NA	TRBD2	TRBJ2-1	TGTGCCAGTCGCACTAGCGGCCTAAACTACAATGAGCAGTTCTTC	CASRTSGLNYNEQFF
TRBV6-6	NA	NA	TRBJ2-1	TGTGCCAGCAGCCCTAATGAAAACAATGAGCAGTTCTTC	CASSPNENNEQFF
TRBV19	NA	NA	TRBJ2-2	TGTGCCAGTAGGCCACAGCGGGCCGGGGAGCTGTTTTTT	CASRPQRAGELFF
TRBV28	NA	NA	TRBJ1-5	TGTGCCAGCAGCTCCAGCTCGGGGGGACTTTACGGGCAGCCCCAGCATTTT	CASSSSSGGLYGQPQHF
TRBV7-2	NA	NA	TRBJ2-5	TGTGCCAGCAGCTTAGGGCAGGTGGAGACCCAGTACTTC	CASSLGQVETQYF
TRBV7-2	NA	NA	TRBJ1-1	TGTGCCAGCGCCAGGGGCCCTGAAGCTTTCTTT	CASARGPEAFF
TRBV27	NA	TRBD2	TRBJ2-2	TGTGCCAGCAGTCCAAGACCTAGCGGATACAACACCGGGGAGCTGTTTTTT	CASSPRPSGYNTGELFF
TRBV19	NA	TRBD1	TRBJ1-5	TGTGCCAGTAATCTACAGGGGCAGCCCCAGCATTTT	CASNLQGQPQHF
TRBV9	NA	NA	TRBJ2-3	TGTGCCAGCAGCCCCGACGAGGGGAGGTGGACAGATACGCAGTATTTT	CASSPDEGRWTDTQYF
TRBV6-4	NA	TRBD1	TRBJ2-3	TGTGCCAGCAGTGACTCACAGGGGGCAGATACGCAGTATTTT	CASSDSQGADTQYF
TRBV5-4	NA	NA	TRBJ2-3	TGTGCCAGCAGCTTGAAGGGAGTGACAGATACGCAGTATTTT	CASSLKGVTDTQYF
TRBV29-1	NA	TRBD2	TRBJ2-3	TGCAGCGTTGAGGGACTAACTAGCACAGATACGCAGTATTTT	CSVEGLTSTDTQYF
TRBV19	NA	NA	TRBJ1-5	TGTGCCAGTAGTTCAGGGAATAGCAATCAGCCCCAGCATTTT	CASSSGNSNQPQHF
TRBV10-3	NA	TRBD2	TRBJ2-7	TGTGCCATCAGTGAGTCAGGGGCTAGCGGACCCTACGAGCAGTACTTC	CAISESGASGPYEQYF
TRBV7-2	NA	TRBD1	TRBJ1-4	TGTGCCAGCAGTAGGGGGCGGCTGGAGGGGGAAAAACTGTTTTTT	CASSRGRLEGEKLFF
TRBV15	NA	NA	TRBJ1-2	TGTGCCACCAGCGAGAGGAGCCTTAGAGGCGGCTACACCTTC	CATSERSLRGGYTF
TRBV7-3	NA	TRBD2	TRBJ2-1	TGTGCCAGCAGCTTAACGATCGGGGGGGTATGGTTCTTC	CASSLTIGGVWFF
TRBV18	NA	NA	TRBJ1-2	TGTGCCAGCTCACCAGAGGGATATGGCTACACCTTC	CASSPEGYGYTF
TRBV6-4	NA	TRBD2	TRBJ2-1	TGTGCCAGCAGTGACGAGGCGGGAGAGTGGAATGAGCAGTTCTTC	CASSDEAGEWNEQFF
TRBV27	NA	TRBD2	TRBJ2-7	TGTGCCAGCAAACTAGGTAAGGGCGGGAGGGCCTACGAGCAGTACTTC	CASKLGKGGRAYEQYF
TRBV18	NA	NA	TRBJ2-7	TGTGCCAGCTCACCAAGGGCAGGGGCCAGCAAGGGGTACTACGAGCAGTACTTC	CASSPRAGASKGYYEQYF
TRBV10-3	NA	TRBD2	TRBJ2-1	TGTGCCATCAGTGAGTCTGAATTAGCGGGAGTCAATGAGCAGTTCTTC	CAISESELAGVNEQFF
TRBV19	NA	TRBD1	TRBJ1-1	TGTGCCAGTAGTATAGGACTCGGGACAGAGAACATGAACACTGAAGCTTTCTTT	CASSIGLGTENMNTEAFF
TRBV6-5	NA	TRBD1	TRBJ1-6	TGTGCCAGCGCTAGGGGACAGCTTAATTCACCCCTCCACTTT	CASARGQLNSPLHF
TRBV19	once	TRBD2	TRBJ2-7	TGTGCCAGTAGTATCCAAACGACTAGCGGAAATACCTACGAGCAGTACTTC	CASSIQTTSGNTYEQYF
TRBV19	NA	TRBD2	TRBJ2-7	TGTGCCAGTAGCCGGACTAGCGGGAGGGCCTACGAGCAGTACTTC	CASSRTSGRAYEQYF
TRBV7-2	NA	TRBD2	TRBJ2-5	TGTGCCAGCAGCGCCCCGGGACTAGCATCCCAAGAGACCCAGTACTTC	CASSAPGLASQETQYF
TRBV9	NA	TRBD2	TRBJ2-7	TGTGCCAGCAGCGCGGGACTAGCGGGAAATACCTACGAGCAGTACTTC	CASSAGLAGNTYEQYF
TRBV7-9	NA	NA	TRBJ2-1	TGTGCCAGCAGCGTACCGGGACAACAATTCAATGAGCAGTTCTTC	CASSVPGQQFNEQFF
TRBV19	NA	TRBD1	TRBJ1-1	TGTGCCAGTAGTAACCTCTATGGACAGGGAAACACTGAAGCTTTCTTT	CASSNLYGQGNTEAFF
TRBV11-3	NA	TRBD2	TRBJ2-1	TGTGCCAGCAGCTCCTCCGGGACTACTTCCAATGAGCAGTTCTTC	CASSSSGTTSNEQFF
TRBV20-1	NA	NA	TRBJ2-5	TGCAGTCCACAGTCGCAAGAGACCCAGTACTTC	CSPQSQETQYF